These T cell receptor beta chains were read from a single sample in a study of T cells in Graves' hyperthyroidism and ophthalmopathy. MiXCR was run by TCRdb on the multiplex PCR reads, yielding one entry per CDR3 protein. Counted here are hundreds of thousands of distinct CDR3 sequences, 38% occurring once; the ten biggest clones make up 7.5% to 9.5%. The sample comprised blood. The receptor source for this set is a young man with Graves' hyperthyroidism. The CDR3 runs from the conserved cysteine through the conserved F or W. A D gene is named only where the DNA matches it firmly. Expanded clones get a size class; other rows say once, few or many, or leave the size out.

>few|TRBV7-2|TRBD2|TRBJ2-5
TGTGCCAGCTGTTTAGCGGGGGCCCGTTTTTGGACCGAAGAGACCCAGTACTTC
CASCLAGARFWTEETQYF
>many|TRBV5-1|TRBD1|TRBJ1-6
TGCGCCAGCAGCTTGGTCGACAGGGTAGTATCACCCCTCCACTTT
CASSLVDRVVSPLHF
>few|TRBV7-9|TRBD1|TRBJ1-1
TGTGCCAGCAGCTTGGGACGAGACAGGGTAGCTTTCTTT
CASSLGRDRVAFF
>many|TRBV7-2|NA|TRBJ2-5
TGTGCCAGCAGTCTCCACGGAGGCGGGACCTCAGAGACCCAGTACTTC
CASSLHGGGTSETQYF
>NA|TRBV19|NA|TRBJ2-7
TGTGCCAGTAGTATAGTGGCGAGCCCCTACGAGCAGTACTTC
CASSIVASPYEQYF
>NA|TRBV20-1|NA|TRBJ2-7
TGCAGCCGGGACCTCCACGAGCAGTACTTC
CSRDLHEQYF
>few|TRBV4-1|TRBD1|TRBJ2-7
TGCGCCAGCAGCCACGGGACAGGGGTCGAGCAGTACTTC
CASSHGTGVEQYF
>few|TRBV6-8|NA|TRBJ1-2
TGTGCCAGCAGTTACTTCCCCCGGGACATCTATGGCTACACCTTC
CASSYFPRDIYGYTF
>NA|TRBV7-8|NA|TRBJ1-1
TGTGCCAGCAGCTTAGATTGGGGGCCTGAAGCTTTCTTT
CASSLDWGPEAFF
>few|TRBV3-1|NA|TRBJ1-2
TGTGCCAGCAGCCAAGATCCCGGCAGGGACCATGGCTACACCTTC
CASSQDPGRDHGYTF
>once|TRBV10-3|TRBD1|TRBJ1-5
TGTGCCTCCGGGACAGAGGGTAATCAGCCCCAGCATTTT
CASGTEGNQPQHF
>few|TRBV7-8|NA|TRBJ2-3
TGTGCCAGCAGCTTATCCACGGCAGATACGCAGTATTTT
CASSLSTADTQYF
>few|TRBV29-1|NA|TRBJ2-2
TGCAGCGCCTGGACGGACACCGGGGAGCTGTTTTTT
CSAWTDTGELFF
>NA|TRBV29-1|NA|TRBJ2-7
TGCAGCCCCAGGGAGAGAACCTACGAGCAGTACTTC
CSPRERTYEQYF
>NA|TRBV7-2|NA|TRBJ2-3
TGTGCCAGCAGCTCAAGCAGGCGGGGCACGCAGTATTTT
CASSSSRRGTQYF
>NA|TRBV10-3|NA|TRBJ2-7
TGTGCCATCAGCACCCAGGGTGGCTACGAGCAGTACTTC
CAISTQGGYEQYF
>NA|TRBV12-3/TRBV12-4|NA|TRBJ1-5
TGTGCCAGCAGTTTGGTTTGGGCCGGCGGGCAGCCCCAGCATTTT
CASSLVWAGGQPQHF
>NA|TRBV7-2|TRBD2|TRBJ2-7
TGTGCCAGCGGCTTAGTCGGCGGGGGGGCCTACGAGCAGTACTTC
CASGLVGGGAYEQYF
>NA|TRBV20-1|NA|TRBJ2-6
TGCAGTGCTTCTTCGTACGGGGCGGGTGGGGCCAACGTCCTGACTTTC
CSASSYGAGGANVLTF
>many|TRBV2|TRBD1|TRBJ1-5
TGTGCCAGCAGGGGACAGTGGAGCAATCAGCCCCAGCATTTT
CASRGQWSNQPQHF
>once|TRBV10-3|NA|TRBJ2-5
TGTGCCATCGGAAGACAGATGGAGACCCAGTACTTC
CAIGRQMETQYF
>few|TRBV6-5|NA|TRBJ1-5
TGTGCCGTCAGAACTCAGGGAAGGAGCAATCAGCCCCAGCATTTT
CAVRTQGRSNQPQHF
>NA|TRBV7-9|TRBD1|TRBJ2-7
TGTGCCAGCAGCCCAGGGGGCCAAAAGGACGAGCAGTACTTC
CASSPGGQKDEQYF
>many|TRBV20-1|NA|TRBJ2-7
TGCAGTGAGGCAGGGAAGGGTTCCGAGCAGTACTTC
CSEAGKGSEQYF
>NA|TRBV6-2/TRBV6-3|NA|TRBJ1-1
TGTGCCAGCAGTGGGCGGGGATGGGCTAGCGGAGCTTTCTTT
CASSGRGWASGAFF
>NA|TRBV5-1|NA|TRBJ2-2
TGCGCCAGCACCGTGGGACGGGAAGGAGGGAACGGGGAGCTGTTTTTT
CASTVGREGGNGELFF
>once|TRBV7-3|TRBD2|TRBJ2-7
TGTGCCAGCAGCGAAACTAGCGGGGTCCCCTACGAGCAGTACTTC
CASSETSGVPYEQYF
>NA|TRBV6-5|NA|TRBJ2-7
TGTGCCAGCAGCGTAGGGGGGATCGACTACGAGCAGTACTTC
CASSVGGIDYEQYF
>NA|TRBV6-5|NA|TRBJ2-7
TGTGCCAGCAGCCCCCGCCCGACCGCCTACGAGCAGTACTTC
CASSPRPTAYEQYF
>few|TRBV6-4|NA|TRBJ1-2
TGTGCCAGCAGTCGGGGGGAAGGTGGCTACACCTTC
CASSRGEGGYTF
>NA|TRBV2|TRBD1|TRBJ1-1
TGTGCCAGCAGTGGGACAGGGGTTTCTGGGACTGAAGCTTTCTTT
CASSGTGVSGTEAFF
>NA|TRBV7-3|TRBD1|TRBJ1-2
TGTGCCAGCAGCCCTCGGACAGGGAGAAATGGCTACACCTTC
CASSPRTGRNGYTF
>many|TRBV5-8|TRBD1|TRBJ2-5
TGTGCCAGCAGCTTGCAGATAGGACAGGGGGGAACCCAGTACTTC
CASSLQIGQGGTQYF
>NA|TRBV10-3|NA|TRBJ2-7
TGTGCCATCAGTCCGGACTCCTACGAGCAGTACTTC
CAISPDSYEQYF
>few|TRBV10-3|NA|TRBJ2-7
TGTGCCAGCACCCATGGGGGGGCATCCAACGAGCAGTACTTC
CASTHGGASNEQYF
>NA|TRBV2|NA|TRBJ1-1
TGTGCCAGCCTCCGGGGGTCCACTGAAGCTTTCTTT
CASLRGSTEAFF
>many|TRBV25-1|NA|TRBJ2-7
TGTGCCAGCAGTGATTACTACGAGCAGTACTTC
CASSDYYEQYF
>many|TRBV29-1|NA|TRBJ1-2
TGCAGCGTTTTGCGGCTCGCCAGTGGCTACACCTTC
CSVLRLASGYTF
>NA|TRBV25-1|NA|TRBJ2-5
TGTGCCAGCGGGAGGACGGGAGAGACCCAGTACTTC
CASGRTGETQYF
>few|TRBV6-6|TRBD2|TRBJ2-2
TGTGCCAGCAGTTACTCGTTCATACAGCGGGGGGGTCGTGGCGGGGAGCTGTTTTTT
CASSYSFIQRGGRGGELFF
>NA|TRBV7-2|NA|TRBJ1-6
TGTGCCAGCAGTTACTCCAGGTCCTATTCACCCCTCCACTTT
CASSYSRSYSPLHF
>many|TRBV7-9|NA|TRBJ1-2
TGTGCCAGCAGCTTAGGTGAGGGCCTCGGCTACACCTTC
CASSLGEGLGYTF
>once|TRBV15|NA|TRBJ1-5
TGTGCCACCAGCAGAGAAGTGGGGCAGCCCCAGCATTTT
CATSREVGQPQHF
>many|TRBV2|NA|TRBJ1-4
TGTGCCAGCACTGGGTCCCCGACAGGAAAACTGTTTTTT
CASTGSPTGKLFF
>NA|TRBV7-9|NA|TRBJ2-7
TGTGCCAGCACCCCCCTGTGGACCCTCCGCGACTACGAGCAGTACTTC
CASTPLWTLRDYEQYF
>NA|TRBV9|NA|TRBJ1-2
TGTGCCAGCAGCGTAGAGGGGAGCGGTGGCTACACCTTC
CASSVEGSGGYTF
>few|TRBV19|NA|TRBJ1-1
TGTGCCAGTTGGGGTACTGAAGCTTTCTTT
CASWGTEAFF
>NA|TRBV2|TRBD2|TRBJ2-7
TGTGCCAGCAGCCCTTTTGGGACTAGCGGATCCTACGAGCAGTACTTC
CASSPFGTSGSYEQYF
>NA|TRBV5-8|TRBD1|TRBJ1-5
TGTGCCAGCAGCCACGGACAGGGGGTTTATAGCAATCAGCCCCAGCATTTT
CASSHGQGVYSNQPQHF
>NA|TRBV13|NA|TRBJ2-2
TGTGCCAGCCAACTGCTAGCTGGGGGGGAGCTGTTTTTT
CASQLLAGGELFF
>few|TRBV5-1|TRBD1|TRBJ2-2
TGCGCCAGCAGTTCCGGGACAGGGACGTCGGGGGAGCTGTTTTTT
CASSSGTGTSGELFF
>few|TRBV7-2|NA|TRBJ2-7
TGTGCCAGCAGCTCACCCACTACGTTCTACGAGCAGTACTTC
CASSSPTTFYEQYF
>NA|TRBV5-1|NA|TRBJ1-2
TGCGCCAGCAGCACGCCGGAGTACACTTGTGGCTACACCTTC
CASSTPEYTCGYTF
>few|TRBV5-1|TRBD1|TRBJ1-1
TGCGCCAGCAGCTCCCTAACCGGACAGGGAAGGGCTGAAGCTTTCTTT
CASSSLTGQGRAEAFF
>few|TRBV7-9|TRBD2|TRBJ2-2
TGTGCCAGCAGCTGGGGGACGACTAGCGGGACCTTCACCGGGGAGCTGTTTTTT
CASSWGTTSGTFTGELFF
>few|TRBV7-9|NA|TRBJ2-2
TGTGCCAGCAGCTTGAGTTTGGGGGCGAACACCGGGGAGCTGTTTTTT
CASSLSLGANTGELFF
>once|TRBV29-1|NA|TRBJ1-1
TGCAGCGCGTCGCCGGGGCCGAACACTGAAGCTTTCTTT
CSASPGPNTEAFF
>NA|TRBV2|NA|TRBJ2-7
TGTGCCAGCACTGACAGCCTGAGCTCCTACGAGCAGTACTTC
CASTDSLSSYEQYF
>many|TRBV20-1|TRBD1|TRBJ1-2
TGCAGTGCGAATCCGGGACAGGGGGCTGGCTACACCTTC
CSANPGQGAGYTF